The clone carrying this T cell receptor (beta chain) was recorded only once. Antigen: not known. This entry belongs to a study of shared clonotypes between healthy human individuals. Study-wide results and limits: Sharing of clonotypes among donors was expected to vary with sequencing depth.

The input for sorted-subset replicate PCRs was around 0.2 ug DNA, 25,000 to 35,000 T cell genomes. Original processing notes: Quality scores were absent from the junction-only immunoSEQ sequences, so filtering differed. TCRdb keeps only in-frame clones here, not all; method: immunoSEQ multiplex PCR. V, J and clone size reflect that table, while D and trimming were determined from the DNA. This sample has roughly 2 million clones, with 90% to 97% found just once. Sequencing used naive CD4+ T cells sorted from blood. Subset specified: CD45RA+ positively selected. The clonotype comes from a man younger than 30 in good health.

The CDR3 sequence: CAIREGTERSPLHF. CDR3 sequence (DNA): TGTGCCATCAGGGAAGGGACCGAGCGTTCACCCCTCCACTTT. The rearrangement links TRBV10-3 to TRBJ1-6; tentative D call: TRBD1 (5 bases). This CDR3 has 14 amino acids. Per the germline V gene, CDR1 is ENHRY and CDR2 is SYGVKD. The V end was cut by 6 bases, the J end by 9 bases, with 15 bases between.